A selection of T cell receptor beta chains follows, all from one sample in a study of ipilimumab plus nivolumab after autologous stem cell transplantation. Assay: immunoSEQ multiplex PCR; the TCRdb copy retains only in-frame clones and omits some. This table holds about 84,000 clones, 65% to 85% found once. Source: PBMCs, taken in a trial of ipilimumab plus nivolumab as post-transplant consolidation. The receptors shown here come from a male donor with diffuse large B-cell lymphoma. CDR3s include the opening cysteine and the closing phenylalanine or tryptophan. The D gene is left open where the match is weak. Clone size is not always given. Where it is, it says once, few, many or a class for expanded clones.

D gene	clone size	V gene	J gene	CDR3 DNA	CDR3 protein
TRBD1	-	TRBV6-1	TRBJ2-7	TGTGCCAGCGGGACAGAAAGGTCGACGCCCCCGTCCTTC	CASGTERSTPPSF
-	-	TRBV5-4	TRBJ2-5	TGTGCCAGCAGCTTCGAGGGGAAAGAGACCCAGTACTTC	CASSFEGKETQYF
-	-	TRBV30	TRBJ2-7	TGTGCCTGGAATCCGGGTCCCTACGAGCAGTACTTC	CAWNPGPYEQYF
-	-	TRBV14	TRBJ1-2	TGTGCCAGCAGCCAAGATACTTTACGGAGCGATAACTATGGCTACACCTTC	CASSQDTLRSDNYGYTF
-	once	TRBV28	TRBJ1-2	TGTGCCAGCAGTTTACAAGGACCCACTAAGGGAGGTTATGGCTACACCTTC	CASSLQGPTKGGYGYTF
-	-	TRBV7-2	TRBJ2-1	TGTGCCAGCAGCTTAGGGACACCTAACAATGAGCAGTTCTTC	CASSLGTPNNEQFF
-	-	TRBV6-1	TRBJ2-3	TGTGCCAGCAGTGAATCGGGGAAGGATTGTTTT	CASSESGKDCF
-	few	TRBV4-3	TRBJ2-1	TGCGCCAGCAGCCAAGATCGAGGGTTAGGCTCCTACAATGAGCAGTTCTTC	CASSQDRGLGSYNEQFF
-	-	TRBV29-1	TRBJ2-7	TGCAGCGTGACGACAGTCTACGAGCAGTACTTC	CSVTTVYEQYF
-	-	TRBV11-2	TRBJ1-1	TGTGCCAGCAGCTTAGTCGGTCAGCCCCGAGCTTTCTTT	CASSLVGQPRAFF
-	once	TRBV7-9	TRBJ2-5	TGTGCCAGCCTACTCGGGGAGACCCAGTACTTC	CASLLGETQYF
-	-	TRBV7-9	TRBJ2-5	TGTGCCAGCAGCTTGGCGGGGGCCGGAGAGACCCAGTACTTC	CASSLAGAGETQYF
-	-	TRBV5-1	TRBJ1-2	TGCGCCAGCAGCATAAACAGGGAAGCTGGCTACACCTTC	CASSINREAGYTF
-	-	TRBV6-4	TRBJ1-2	TGTGCCAGCCCGGAAAGGGGTGTGTGGTTTGAGACCGGAGAGTGCTATGGCTACACCTTC	CASPERGVWFETGECYGYTF
-	-	TRBV2	TRBJ1-5	TGTGCCAGCAGTGACAGCCGGTATAGCAATCAGCCCCAGCATTTT	CASSDSRYSNQPQHF
-	once	TRBV7-8	TRBJ2-1	TGTGCCAGCAGTCGAGGGAGGACTTCCCAACGGGAGCAGTTCTTC	CASSRGRTSQREQFF
TRBD2	-	TRBV27	TRBJ2-2	TGTGCCAGCAGACTGATAAGCGGGGGCGGGGAGCTGTTTTTT	CASRLISGGGELFF
-	-	TRBV5-4	TRBJ1-4	TGTGCCAGCAGCTTCGGTTTTGGACCGGAGATGTTTTTT	CASSFGFGPEMFF
-	-	TRBV4-3	TRBJ2-7	TGCGCCAGCAGCCAAGATGATTCGGCAGGCTCCTACGAGCAGTACTTC	CASSQDDSAGSYEQYF
-	-	TRBV5-4	TRBJ2-3	TGTGCCAGCAGCTTGGAGGCGGATACGCAGTATTTT	CASSLEADTQYF
TRBD2	-	TRBV7-3	TRBJ2-3	TGTGCCAGCAGCTTGACTAGCGGGGTGACGGATACGCAGTATTTT	CASSLTSGVTDTQYF
TRBD2	-	TRBV18	TRBJ2-7	TGTGCCAGCTCACCCCCGGCGGGGGGCGACGAGCAGTACTTC	CASSPPAGGDEQYF
TRBD1	-	TRBV19	TRBJ1-1	TGTGCCAGTAACCTCGACAGGGGGCGGGACACTGAAGCTTTCTTT	CASNLDRGRDTEAFF
-	-	TRBV12-5	TRBJ1-5	TGTGCTAGTGGTTTGGTACCCAAGTCCCCCCAGCATTTT	CASGLVPKSPQHF
-	-	TRBV18	TRBJ1-4	TGTGCCAGTTCAACGGGGATCGGGGAAAAACTGTTTTTT	CASSTGIGEKLFF
TRBD2	-	TRBV4-1	TRBJ2-1	TGCGCCAGCAGCCCTCGGACTAGCTTGAACAATGAGCAGTTCTTC	CASSPRTSLNNEQFF
-	-	TRBV29-1	TRBJ1-2	TGCAGCGTTGAGCCTTTCCAGGGAGTGGGCTACACCTTC	CSVEPFQGVGYTF
-	-	TRBV6-6	TRBJ1-2	TGTGCCAGCAGCGGGGAAGACGTATCTGGCTACACCTTC	CASSGEDVSGYTF
-	-	TRBV2	TRBJ2-7	TGTGCCAGCCGGGACGGGATCTACGAGCAGTACTTC	CASRDGIYEQYF
TRBD1	-	TRBV9	TRBJ2-1	TGTGCCAGCAGCCCCAGAGACAGGGGGGCGTACAATGAGCAGTTCTTC	CASSPRDRGAYNEQFF
-	-	TRBV11-2	TRBJ2-1	TGTGCCAGCAGCTTAGATTATTCCAGCATCTATGAGCAGTTCTTC	CASSLDYSSIYEQFF
-	-	TRBV2	TRBJ1-2	TGTGCCAGCAGTGGCAACAGCAACTATGGCTACACCTTC	CASSGNSNYGYTF
-	-	TRBV6-6	TRBJ1-1	TGTGCCAGCACCACGGGGTTCTCTGAAGCTTTCTTT	CASTTGFSEAFF
-	-	TRBV2	TRBJ2-5	TGTGCCAGCAGTGTGATTAGGGGCAAAGAGACCCAGTACTTC	CASSVIRGKETQYF
TRBD2	-	TRBV9	TRBJ2-5	TGTGCCAGCAGTGCACAAGGGCGGTGGACTAGCGAGACCCAGTACTTC	CASSAQGRWTSETQYF
-	-	TRBV7-2	TRBJ1-3	TGTGCCAGCAGCTTAGCGGGGGGAGGCACTGGAAACACCATATATTTT	CASSLAGGGTGNTIYF
-	-	TRBV10-3	TRBJ2-7	TGTGCCATCGGGCAGGGAGACGTACGGTACGAGCAGTACTTC	CAIGQGDVRYEQYF
-	-	TRBV18	TRBJ2-2	TGTGCCAGCTCACCCCTGATGTCCGGACTCCCGAACACCGGGGAGCTGTTTTTT	CASSPLMSGLPNTGELFF
TRBD1	once	TRBV6-1	TRBJ2-7	TGTGCCAGCAGCGCCTCGACAGGGTGGTCCTACGAGCAGTACTTC	CASSASTGWSYEQYF
-	-	TRBV5-1	TRBJ1-1	TGCGCCAGCAGCTACGGGAACAGATTGAATGAAGCTTTCTTT	CASSYGNRLNEAFF
-	once	TRBV5-5	TRBJ1-4	TGTGCCAGCAGAAAGCCGGCAGAGGGTGAAAAACTGTTTTTT	CASRKPAEGEKLFF
-	-	TRBV7-2	TRBJ2-3	TGTGCCAGCACAGGTCTCACGGGGGGCACAGATACGCAGTATTTT	CASTGLTGGTDTQYF
TRBD1	few	TRBV29-1	TRBJ1-1	TGCAGCGCTTACAGGGGGCTGAGCACTGAAGCTTTCTTT	CSAYRGLSTEAFF
-	once	TRBV18	TRBJ1-4	TGTGCCAGCCGCCTGGGCGGCGAAAAACTGTTTTTT	CASRLGGEKLFF